One and the same sample provided the 18 T cell receptor beta chains below, sequenced in a study of blood T cells in healthy people across ages. Using a J-beta primer mix together with a sample-barcoded 5' primer, a second PCR was run for roughly 6 to 12 cycles. From the 5' RACE reads, TCRdb called clonotypes with MiXCR, one entry per CDR3 protein. Of roughly 800,000 distinct CDR3 sequences in the sample, nearly 60% were seen once. Sequenced: blood. The receptors were sampled from a man between 25 and 39 years old in good health.

This chain uses TRBV4-2 with TRBJ2-4; 9 bases agree with TRBD1. The closer fit of TRBJ2-7 to the DNA end suggests the J call may be wrong. The germline V gene has CDR1 LGHNA and CDR2 YNFKEQ. The CDR3 has 15 amino acids. The chain's CDR3 is CASSQDVGTGYEQYF. CDR3 DNA sequence: TGTGCCAGCAGCCAAGATGTAGGGACAGGGTACGAGCAGTACTTC.

The J gene is TRBJ2-4, the V gene TRBV20-1; D is perhaps TRBD1 or TRBD2 (5 bases each). Trimming took off 3 bases at V and 8 bases at J, with 14 bases between the two ends. The germline gives CDR1 DFQATT, CDR2 SNEGSKA (reference sequence). The CDR3 has 13 residues. CDR3 in DNA: TGCAGTGCTAGTCCCGCAGGGAGAGACATTCAGTACTTC. This sequence encodes CSASPAGRDIQYF.

V is TRBV20-1 and J is TRBJ2-7; 9 bases align to TRBD2. This CDR3 is built from 16 residues. From germline, CDR1 is DFQATT and CDR2 SNEGSKA (reference sequence). V dropped 3 bases and J dropped 3; count of bases not matched to a gene: 12. CDR3 nucleotides: TGCAGTGCTAGGGATCCGGTGACTAGCGGATTCTACGAGCAGTACTTC. Amino acid sequence: CSARDPVTSGFYEQYF.

The chain has TRBV6-4 and TRBJ2-6; tentatively, D is TRBD2 (6 bases). CDR1 and CDR2 from the germline V gene are MRHNA and SNTAGT. Trimming removed 11 bases from V and 2 bases from J, with 7 bases in between. The CDR3 consists of 12 residues. The DNA of the CDR3 is TGTGCCGGAGGGACTGGGGCCAACGTCCTGACTTTC. Its protein product is CAGGTGANVLTF.

This rearrangement joins TRBV3-1 to TRBJ2-1; D unclear. Germline V gives CDR1 LGHDT, CDR2 YNNKEL (reference sequence). The CDR3 totals 15 residues. V shed 2 bases and J shed 8 bases, with 16 bases lying between them. CDR3 nucleotides: TGTGCCAGCAGCCAAATGTCCCTACAAGGCGATGAGCAGTTCTTC. Translating it yields CASSQMSLQGDEQFF.

This clonotype has more than one count but fewer than ten. The chain joins TRBV20-1 to TRBJ1-2; 11 bases are shared with TRBD1. Looked up from germline, CDR1 is DFQATT and CDR2 is SNEGSKA (reference sequence). Trimming cost V 4 bases and J 6 bases; bases outside gene matches: 4. This CDR3 is built from 13 residues. The CDR3 bases are TGCAGTGCTACCGGGACAGGGGGACATGGCTACACCTTC. Translated: CSATGTGGHGYTF.

This clonotype was recorded once. The chain couples TRBV4-2 to TRBJ2-2, with 9 positions matching TRBD2. The CDR3 loop spans 20 amino acids. From germline, CDR1 is LGHNA and CDR2 YNFKEQ. V lost 0 bases and J lost 4; bases outside the gene matches: 15. The CDR3 region is CASSQDGLSPGGGATGELFF. The CDR3 nucleotides are TGTGCCAGCAGCCAAGATGGATTGAGTCCGGGCGGGGGGGCCACCGGGGAGCTGTTTTTT.

The chain recombines TRBV10-1 with TRBJ1-1; D unclear. From germline, CDR1 is WNHNN and CDR2 SYGVQD (reference sequence). V shed 4 bases and J shed 6 bases, with 12 bases lying between them. The CDR3 runs 13 residues. CDR3: CASSVGYSAEAFF. The CDR3 region has the DNA TGCGCCAGCAGTGTGGGCTACAGCGCTGAAGCTTTCTTT.

This clonotype came up a few times. The V gene is TRBV11-2, the J gene TRBJ1-1, with D unresolved. The CDR3 extends over 16 amino acids. The germline gives CDR1 SGHAT, CDR2 FQNNGV. V was clipped by 6 bases and J by 4 bases, with 21 bases between them. The CDR3 spells CASRPDTDGETTEAFF. CDR3 bases: TGTGCCAGCAGACCAGACACGGATGGAGAAACCACTGAAGCTTTCTTT.

This rearrangement joins TRBV4-2 to TRBJ1-3; no firm D call. Germline values: CDR1 LGHNA, CDR2 YNFKEQ. V was cut by 1 base and J by 2 bases, with 12 bases left in between. The CDR3 sequence is 16 residues long. The CDR3 DNA reads as TGTGCCAGCAGCCAAGGCCGGGGAGGGACTGGAAACACCATATATTTT. It encodes CASSQGRGGTGNTIYF.

The rearrangement joins TRBV4-2 to TRBJ2-6; D is uncertain. The CDR3 is 16 amino acids. Germline assignment: CDR1 LGHNA and CDR2 YNFKEQ. The ends were cut back, 6 bases at V and 3 bases at J, with 15 bases in the middle. CDR3 in amino acids: CASRSTAVSGANVLTF. The CDR3 nucleotides read TGTGCCAGCAGATCCACGGCGGTTAGTGGGGCCAACGTCCTGACTTTC.

The chain recombines TRBV11-2 with TRBJ2-5; D ambiguous. V lost 3 bases and J 1 base, leaving 12 bases between the germline ends. This CDR3 has 15 amino acids. Germline CDR1 is SGHAT and CDR2 is FQNNGV. CDR3 sequence reads: CASSLWTYSQETQYF. For the CDR3, the DNA is TGTGCCAGCAGCTTGTGGACCTATTCCCAAGAGACCCAGTACTTC.

V is TRBV4-2 and J is TRBJ1-1; D call uncertain. This CDR3 contains 13 residues. The V gene's germline CDR1 is LGHNA and CDR2 YNFKEQ. V was trimmed by 8 bases and J by 1 base, leaving 11 bases between them. Here the CDR3 DNA reads TGTGCCAGCGCCGGTGATCCGAACACTGAAGCTTTCTTT. This gives the protein CASAGDPNTEAFF.

The chain uses TRBV3-1 and TRBJ2-5; D gene uncertain. Germline V lookup: CDR1 LGHDT, CDR2 YNNKEL (reference sequence). Trimming left V 3 bases short and J 2 bases short, with 13 bases between. The CDR3 has 15 amino acids. The CDR3 nucleotides are TGTGCCAGCAGCCATAGGACCTTAGCACAAGAGACCCAGTACTTC. Translation: CASSHRTLAQETQYF.

V usage is TRBV18 and J usage is TRBJ2-4, with D hard to call. V shed 2 bases and J shed 13 bases, with 18 bases lying between them. The germline CDR1 and CDR2 sequences are KGHSH and LQKENI. The CDR3 sequence is 14 residues long. The CDR3: CASSPESTALEQYF. The DNA of the CDR3 is TGTGCCAGCTCACCAGAGTCAACAGCCTTAGAGCAGTACTTC.

The chain links TRBV3-1 to TRBJ2-6, with a tentative D call TRBD2 (5 bases). The CDR3 consists of 15 residues. V lost 4 bases to trimming and J lost 4 bases, with 11 bases between them. Germline assignment: CDR1 LGHDT and CDR2 YNNKEL (reference sequence). The CDR3 spells CASSRLSHGANVLTF. The DNA for the CDR3 is TGTGCCAGCAGCCGACTATCGCACGGGGCCAACGTCCTGACTTTC.

The chain employs TRBV2 and TRBJ1-1; weak D call: TRBD1 (6 bases). There are 14 residues in the CDR3. The germline CDR1 and CDR2 sequences are SNHLY and FYNNEI. V lost 8 bases to trimming and J lost 5 bases, with 18 bases between them. CDR3 protein: CASRLGGARTEAFF. Here the CDR3 DNA reads TGTGCCAGCCGACTCGGGGGGGCTAGGACTGAAGCTTTCTTT.

The chain is built from TRBV20-1 and TRBJ2-7; D is ambiguous. The CDR3 length is 13 residues. V was clipped by 7 bases and J by 0 bases, with 13 bases between them. CDR1 DFQATT and CDR2 SNEGSKA come from the germline V gene (reference sequence). CDR3 loop: CSVRRVGSYEQYF. The CDR3 region has the DNA TGCAGTGTACGGAGAGTGGGCTCCTACGAGCAGTACTTC.